This entry lists 31 T cell receptor beta chains sequenced from one sample in a study of human T cells and chemical hapten exposure. Each CDR3 protein is one row after TCRdb ran MiXCR on the RACE reads. The sample lists nearly 350,000 distinct CDR3 sequences; around 7% were seen once. As to time point: patch test 1, 2 weeks after DPC sensitization. Documented treatment: therapeutic diphenylcyclopropenone sensitization with weekly scalp DPC. The sequencing here drew on whole blood, taken in connection with sensitization to the hapten diphenylcyclopropenone (DPC). The receptors here all came from a woman aged 18 to 35 with alopecia areata. Some clones in this sample may be carry-over from other donors' samples.

This clonotype was seen only a few times. The chain uses TRBV6-5 and TRBJ1-2; no firm D call. Germline CDR1 reads MNHEY; CDR2 reads SVGAGI. Trimming took off 7 bases at V and 2 bases at J, with 17 bases between the two ends. The CDR3 is made up of 15 amino acids. The CDR3 DNA reads TGTGCCAGCACAAGCTTAGCGGGAGTCAACTATGGCTACACCTTC. Protein: CASTSLAGVNYGYTF.

This clonotype was found many times. The rearrangement joins TRBV20-1 to TRBJ1-4; no definite D call. CDR3 length: 12 amino acids. Per germline, CDR1 DFQATT and CDR2 SNEGSKA (reference sequence). V dropped 3 bases and J dropped 3 bases, with 5 bases sitting between them. This chain's CDR3 is CSASKANEKLFF. For the CDR3, the DNA is TGCAGTGCTAGTAAGGCTAATGAAAAACTGTTTTTT.

On this clonotype itself: A much larger clone is a single base away; this may be a read error. The rearrangement joins TRBV11-2 to TRBJ2-3; the match to TRBD2 covers 15 bases. The junction had 20 bases not matched to a gene; V was cut back by 2 bases and J by 5 bases. The CDR3 is made up of 22 amino acids. Germline CDR1 and CDR2: SGHAT and FQNNGV. CDR3 amino acids: CASSLRYYGLAGGPGGIDTQYF. Written as DNA, the CDR3 is TGTGCCAGCAGCTTACGTTATTATGGACTAGCGGGGGGGCCCGGAGGAATAGATACGCAGTATTTT.

The chain links TRBV6-5 to TRBJ2-7, with D tentatively TRBD1 (6 bases). The germline V and J ends were trimmed by 0 bases and 3 bases, with 12 bases remaining between them. Germline V gives CDR1 MNHEY, CDR2 SVGAGI. The CDR3 spans 15 residues. CDR3 protein: CASSYSIGGGYEQYF. DNA for the CDR3: TGTGCCAGCAGTTACTCGATTGGGGGCGGCTACGAGCAGTACTTC.

The gene calls are TRBV7-8 and TRBJ2-6; D tentatively fits TRBD1 or TRBD2 (5 bases each). The CDR3 is made up of 16 amino acids. Germline V CDR1 and CDR2: SGHVS, FQNEAQ. V shed 0 bases and J shed 4 bases, with 10 bases lying between them. CDR3 protein: CASSLAGAPGANVLTF. In DNA form, the CDR3 reads TGTGCCAGCAGCTTAGCCGGGGCGCCGGGGGCCAACGTCCTGACTTTC. The full variable domain, rest sourced from reference TRBV7-8 and TRBJ2-6, is GAGVSQSPRYKVAKRGQDVALRCDPISGHVSLFWYQQALGQGPEFLTYFQNEAQLDKSGLPSDRFFAERPEGSVSTLKIQRTQQEDSAVYLCASSLAGAPGANVLTFGAGSRLTVL.

The chain couples TRBV20-1 to TRBJ2-3, with 7 bases fitting TRBD2. The CDR3 totals 17 residues. Germline V gene lookup returns CDR1 DFQATT and CDR2 SNEGSKA (reference sequence). With V trimmed by 5 bases and J by 2 bases, 16 bases remained unmatched. The CDR3 DNA sequence: TGCAGTGCTGCCCGCCGCCACGGGACTACCAACACAGATACGCAGTATTTT. It yields the protein CSAARRHGTTNTDTQYF.

This chain joins TRBV9 and TRBJ2-7, with a tentative D call TRBD2 (7 bases). The V gene lost 0 bases and the J gene lost 3 bases, with 13 bases spanning the gap. The CDR3 extends over 15 amino acids. Germline-derived CDR1 and CDR2 are SGDLS and YYNGEE. The CDR3 spells CASSVEGGALYEQYF. The CDR3 DNA reads TGTGCCAGCAGCGTAGAGGGGGGGGCCCTCTACGAGCAGTACTTC.

This clonotype was counted many times. The gene calls are TRBV3-1 and TRBJ2-3; D gene ambiguous. This CDR3 is built from 14 residues. Germline V gene data show CDR1 as LGHDT and CDR2 as YNNKEL (reference sequence). V was trimmed by 0 bases and J by 5 bases, leaving 9 bases between them. The CDR3 nucleotides read TGTGCCAGCAGCCAAGAGGTTGGGGAAGATACGCAGTATTTT. Protein sequence: CASSQEVGEDTQYF.

On this clonotype itself: With a much larger clone just one base away, this may be a read error. It is unclear where the CDR3 begins or ends on the DNA, so no DNA is shown, and the CDR3 is as TCRdb lists it. The V and J genes are TRBV6-6 and TRBJ1-5; the table's D call, TRBD1, has no DNA check behind it. The CDR3 numbers 14 amino acids, ends counted. Per germline, CDR1 MNHNY and CDR2 SVGAGI (reference sequence). The CDR3 reads CASRWGIGNQPRHF.

The rearrangement joins TRBV28 to TRBJ1-1, with a tentative D call TRBD1 (6 bases). Trimming removed 8 bases at V and 5 bases at J, with 27 bases between. The CDR3 spans 17 residues. Germline values: CDR1 MDHEN, CDR2 SYDVKM. CDR3 DNA sequence: TGTGCCAGCGGGGGCAGGGATGTGTCGGATATCAGGACTGAAGCTTTCTTT. This gives the protein CASGGRDVSDIRTEAFF.

This clonotype was seen at least ten times. The rearrangement uses TRBV12-3 or TRBV12-4 and TRBJ2-1; 11 bases are a match to TRBD2. V gave up 5 bases and J gave up 4 bases; unmatched junction bases: 7. The CDR3 has 16 residues. In nucleotides, the CDR3 is TGTGCCAGCAGTCCGGGACTAGCGGCCCTATACAATGAGCAGTTCTTC. It encodes CASSPGLAALYNEQFF.

The V call is TRBV20-1, the J call TRBJ1-3; maybe TRBD1 (6 bases). Germline loops: CDR1 DFQATT, CDR2 SNEGSKA (reference sequence). This CDR3 has 18 residues. Trimming removed 1 base at V and 0 bases at J, with 19 bases between. The CDR3 DNA reads as TGCAGTGCTAGAGGACCCCAACAGGGTTACTCCTCTGGAAACACCATATATTTT. Translation: CSARGPQQGYSSGNTIYF.

This clonotype was seen a few times. The chain recombines TRBV7-2 with TRBJ2-3; D is unclear. Germline assignment: CDR1 SGHTA and CDR2 FQGNSA. This CDR3 is built from 14 residues. V lost 3 bases and J lost 0, with 7 bases in between. The CDR3 protein is CASSFGLSTDTQYF. The DNA of the CDR3 is TGTGCCAGCAGCTTTGGGTTGAGCACAGATACGCAGTATTTT.

This clonotype has just a few counts. The V and J genes are TRBV20-1 and TRBJ1-2, with 8 bases fitting TRBD1. CDR1 and CDR2 from the germline V gene are DFQATT and SNEGSKA (reference sequence). V lost 2 bases to trimming and J lost 4 bases; unmatched junction nucleotides: 12. The CDR3 runs to 16 residues. The CDR3 reads CSARPFASDRVYGYTF. In nucleotides, the CDR3 is TGCAGTGCTAGACCGTTTGCCTCGGACAGGGTCTATGGCTACACCTTC.

This clonotype has ten or more counts. The chain has TRBV10-3 and TRBJ2-3; 11 bases match TRBD1. Germline lookup yields CDR1 ENHRY and CDR2 SYGVKD. The CDR3 sequence is 17 residues long. With V trimmed by 4 bases and J by 2 bases, 8 bases remained unmatched. CDR3 protein: CAISVPRGQGDTDTQYF. CDR3 bases: TGTGCCATCAGTGTTCCCCGGGGACAGGGGGACACAGATACGCAGTATTTT.

This clonotype was observed a handful of times. The rearrangement uses TRBV12-3 or TRBV12-4 and TRBJ2-6, with D unresolved. This CDR3 is 17 amino acids long. Between the trimmed V and J ends, which lost 7 bases and 0 bases, there was a span of 16 bases. The CDR3 here is CASKKTSKISGANVLTF. The CDR3 region has the DNA TGTGCCAGCAAGAAGACAAGCAAGATCTCTGGGGCCAACGTCCTGACTTTC.

The chain uses TRBV4-1 and TRBJ2-7; 9 bases agree with TRBD1. The V gene's germline CDR1 is MGHRA and CDR2 YSYEKL. The V and J ends lost 2 bases and 5 bases, in that order; junction bases with no gene match: 7. The CDR3 is made up of 15 amino acids. Here the CDR3 reads CASSQTQGAGHEQYF. For the CDR3, the DNA is TGCGCCAGCAGCCAAACACAGGGGGCGGGCCACGAGCAGTACTTC.

The sample holds many counts of this clonotype. V gene TRBV29-1 combines with J gene TRBJ1-3; D remains unclear. Between the trimmed V and J ends, which lost 5 bases and 6 bases, there was a span of 11 bases. The CDR3 loop spans 12 amino acids. The germline gives CDR1 SQVTM, CDR2 ANQGSEA. CDR3 coding DNA: TGCAGCGTTCTTGAATACGTAAACACCATATATTTT. The encoded protein is CSVLEYVNTIYF.

The chain joins TRBV7-2 to TRBJ1-5; 8 bases are a match to TRBD1. The CDR3 consists of 16 residues. V dropped 2 bases and J dropped 4; count of bases not matched to a gene: 7. Germline V gene data show CDR1 as SGHTA and CDR2 as FQGNSA. As DNA, the CDR3 is TGTGCCAGCAGCTTATCCGGGACAGGACCAAATCAGCCCCAGCATTTT. This codes for CASSLSGTGPNQPQHF.

This clonotype was observed a handful of times. The chain uses TRBV28 and TRBJ2-1; 16 nucleotides line up with TRBD2. V shed 6 bases and J 15 bases; nucleotides not matched to a gene: 5. The CDR3 sequence is 13 residues long. The V gene's germline CDR1 is MDHEN and CDR2 SYDVKM. The CDR3 DNA is TGTGCCAGCAGAGGGACTAGCGGGGGGGCAAGGTTCTTC. It yields the protein CASRGTSGGARFF.

There are many counts of this clonotype. The chain employs TRBV27 and TRBJ2-3; 7 bases align to TRBD2. The CDR3 loop spans 14 amino acids. Germline CDR1 MNHEY, CDR2 SMNVEV (reference sequence). J gave up 3 bases and V 6 bases, and 6 bases lay outside the gene matches. The CDR3 region has the DNA TGTGCCAGCAGCCGACTAGCTACGACAGATACGCAGTATTTT. This translates into CASSRLATTDTQYF.

Notes on this clonotype: One end of the junction is discordant with germline, which a read error may explain. This chain uses TRBV15 with TRBJ2-6, with 7 bases aligning to TRBD1. This CDR3 region has 18 residues. In germline, CDR1 is LNHNV, CDR2 YYDKDF (reference sequence). Here the CDR3 reads CATSRDRTGVTGDNVLTF. The CDR3 DNA is TGTGCCACCAGCAGAGATCGGACAGGCGTAACAGGGGACAACGTCCTGACTTTC.

This sequence joins TRBV4-2 and TRBJ1-2, with a weak D call TRBD1 (5 bases). Per the germline V gene, CDR1 is LGHNA and CDR2 is YNFKEQ. There are 14 residues in the CDR3. Trimming removed 4 bases at V and 4 bases at J, with 13 bases between. Written as DNA, the CDR3 is TGTGCCAGCAGCCCCCCGGCAGGGTCCTATGGCTACACCTTC. Its translation is CASSPPAGSYGYTF.

In its sample, this clonotype was seen many times. CDR3 nucleotide sequence: TGTGCCAGCAGTTTAGTCCAGACTGAAGCTTTCTTT. This codes for CASSLVQTEAFF. The V gene is TRBV28, the J gene TRBJ1-1, with D unclear. Between the trimmed V and J ends, which lost 2 bases and 5 bases, there was a span of 6 bases. The CDR3 is 12 amino acids. CDR1 and CDR2 from the germline V gene are MDHEN and SYDVKM.

This clonotype was detected ten times or more. The chain has TRBV5-1 and TRBJ2-7; 9 bases are shared with TRBD1. Germline assignment: CDR1 SGHRS and CDR2 YFSETQ. V trimming: 6 bases; J trimming: 5 bases; junction bases outside the gene matches: 15. This CDR3 is built from 16 residues. The CDR3: CASIIPGQGFPHEQYF. CDR3 nucleotides: TGCGCCAGCATAATTCCGGGACAGGGCTTTCCCCACGAGCAGTACTTC.

The rearrangement uses TRBV6-6 and TRBJ1-5; D is perhaps TRBD1 (6 bases). V lost 8 bases to trimming and J lost 2 bases, with 19 bases between them. The germline V gene has CDR1 MNHNY and CDR2 SVGAGI (reference sequence). This CDR3 has 16 residues. The chain's CDR3 is CASRMTGGGGNQPQHF. The CDR3 DNA reads TGTGCCAGCCGAATGACCGGAGGGGGGGGCAATCAGCCCCAGCATTTT.

Many counts were recorded for this clonotype. The V gene is TRBV6-6, the J gene TRBJ2-5, with 7 bases matching TRBD2. Trimming took 2 bases from V and 5 from J; bases not matched to a gene: 5. CDR3 length: 14 amino acids. From germline, CDR1 is MNHNY and CDR2 SVGAGI (reference sequence). For the CDR3, the DNA is TGTGCCAGCAGTTACGGGAGGGATTCGGAGACCCAGTACTTC. Translated, it gives CASSYGRDSETQYF.

This clonotype was found a few times. The V gene is TRBV4-3, the J gene TRBJ2-3, with D perhaps assigned TRBD1 or TRBD2 (6 bases each). V lost 3 bases and J 2 bases, leaving 18 bases between the germline ends. Germline CDR1 reads LGHNA; CDR2 reads YSLEER. The CDR3 is 17 amino acids. Written as DNA, the CDR3 is TGCGCCAGCAGCCATCCCGCCCGGGGGCCCGTCACAGATACGCAGTATTTT. As protein: CASSHPARGPVTDTQYF.

This clonotype was found many times. The chain recombines TRBV7-2 with TRBJ2-3; D is unresolved. The CDR3 is made up of 14 amino acids. Germline assignment: CDR1 SGHTA and CDR2 FQGNSA. V lost 1 base and J 0 bases, leaving 5 bases between the germline ends. The CDR3 here is CASSLEPSTDTQYF. The CDR3 DNA follows: TGTGCCAGCAGCTTAGAACCTAGCACAGATACGCAGTATTTT.

This clonotype was seen a handful of times. The gene calls are TRBV10-3 and TRBJ1-2, with D possibly TRBD1 on 5 matching bases. With 0 bases removed from V and 4 bases from J, the gap between germline ends came to 15 bases. This CDR3 is 16 amino acids long. Germline V gene lookup returns CDR1 ENHRY and CDR2 SYGVKD. This CDR3 is CAISESRGNNGYGYTF. The CDR3 region has the DNA TGTGCCATCAGTGAGTCGCGGGGGAATAACGGCTATGGCTACACCTTC.

V usage is TRBV3-1 and J usage is TRBJ2-3, with D possibly matching TRBD2 (6 bases). In germline, CDR1 is LGHDT, CDR2 YNNKEL (reference sequence). The CDR3 loop spans 14 amino acids. V was clipped by 5 bases and J by 2 bases, with 11 bases between them. CDR3 in DNA: TGTGCCAGCAGCGATAGCGGATTCACAGATACGCAGTATTTT. Translation: CASSDSGFTDTQYF.